Sequencing of this TCR beta chain was carried out in a study of T cells in Graves' hyperthyroidism and ophthalmopathy. TCR beta CDR3 regions were amplified from RNA. RT-PCR in the first round (using the HTBI primer set) targeted the TCR CDR3. TCRdb processed the multiplex PCR reads anew with MiXCR; each CDR3 protein has one entry. The sample yields hundreds of thousands of distinct CDR3 sequences, approximately 13% seen once. Newly diagnosed hyperthyroidism, duration under 2 months, in patients aged 18 to 65. V lost 4 bases and J 3 bases, leaving 3 bases between the germline ends. From germline, CDR1 is KGHDR and CDR2 SFDVKD. The CDR3 is made up of 12 amino acids. This clonotype appeared many times.

Sequenced: blood. The chain uses TRBV24-1 and TRBJ1-5; D uncertain. The TCR originated in a woman between 18 and 29 years old with Graves' hyperthyroidism. CDR3 amino acids: CATSDLNQPQHF. CDR3 coding DNA: TGTGCCACCAGTGACCTCAATCAGCCCCAGCATTTT.